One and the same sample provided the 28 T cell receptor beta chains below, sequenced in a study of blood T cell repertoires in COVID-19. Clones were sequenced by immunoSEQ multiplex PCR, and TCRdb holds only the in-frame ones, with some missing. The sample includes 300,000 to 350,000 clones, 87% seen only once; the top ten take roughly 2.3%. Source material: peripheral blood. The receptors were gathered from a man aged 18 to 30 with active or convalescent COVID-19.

CDR3 in amino acids: CASSQDRTLNTEAFF. The CDR3 DNA reads as TGCGCCAGCAGCCAAGATAGAACCTTGAACACTGAAGCTTTCTTT. This sequence joins TRBV4-1 and TRBJ1-1; D remains unclear. Per germline, CDR1 MGHRA and CDR2 YSYEKL. This CDR3 has 15 residues. V gave up 0 bases and J gave up 0 bases, with 8 bases separating them.

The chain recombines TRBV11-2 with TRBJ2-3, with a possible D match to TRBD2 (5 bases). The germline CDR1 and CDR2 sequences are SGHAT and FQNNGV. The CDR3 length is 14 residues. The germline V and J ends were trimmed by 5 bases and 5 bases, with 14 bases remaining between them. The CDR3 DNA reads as TGTGCCAGCAGCGCAGAGGGCCGTGGAGATACGCAGTATTTT. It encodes CASSAEGRGDTQYF.

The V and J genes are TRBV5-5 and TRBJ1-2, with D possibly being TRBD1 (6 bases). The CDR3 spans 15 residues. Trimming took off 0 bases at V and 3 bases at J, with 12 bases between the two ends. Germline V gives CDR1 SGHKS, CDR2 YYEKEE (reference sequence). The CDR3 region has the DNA TGTGCCAGCAGCTTGGGAAATACAGGGTACTATGGCTACACCTTC. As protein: CASSLGNTGYYGYTF.

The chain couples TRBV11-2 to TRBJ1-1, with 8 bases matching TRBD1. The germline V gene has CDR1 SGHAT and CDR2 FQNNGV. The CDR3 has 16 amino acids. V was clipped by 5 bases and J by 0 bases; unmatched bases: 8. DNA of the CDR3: TGTGCCAGCAGCCCCCAGGGGGCCGCCATGAACACTGAAGCTTTCTTT. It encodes CASSPQGAAMNTEAFF.

The CDR3 sequence: CASSLPSGAGSYNEQFF. CDR3 nucleotide sequence: TGTGCCAGCAGCTTACCGTCGGGAGCGGGGAGTTACAATGAGCAGTTCTTC. The chain is built from TRBV7-3 and TRBJ2-1, with 7 bases identical to TRBD2. The CDR3 has 17 residues. The V gene's germline CDR1 is SGHTA and CDR2 FQGTGA. V trimming: 2 bases; J trimming: 4 bases; junction bases outside the gene matches: 11.

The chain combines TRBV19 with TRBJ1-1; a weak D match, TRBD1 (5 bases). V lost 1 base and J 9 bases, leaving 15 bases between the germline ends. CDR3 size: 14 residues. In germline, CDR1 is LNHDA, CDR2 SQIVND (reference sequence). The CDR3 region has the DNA TGTGCCAGTAGTATAGGGGGGGTAGGACCGAAAGCTTTCTTT. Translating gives CASSIGGVGPKAFF.

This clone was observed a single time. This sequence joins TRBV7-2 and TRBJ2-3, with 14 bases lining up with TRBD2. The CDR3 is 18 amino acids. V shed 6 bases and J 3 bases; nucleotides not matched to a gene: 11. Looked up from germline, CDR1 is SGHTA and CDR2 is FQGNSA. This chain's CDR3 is CASSYTGTSGGPTDTQYF. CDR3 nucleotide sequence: TGTGCCAGCAGTTACACCGGGACTAGCGGGGGACCAACAGATACGCAGTATTTT.

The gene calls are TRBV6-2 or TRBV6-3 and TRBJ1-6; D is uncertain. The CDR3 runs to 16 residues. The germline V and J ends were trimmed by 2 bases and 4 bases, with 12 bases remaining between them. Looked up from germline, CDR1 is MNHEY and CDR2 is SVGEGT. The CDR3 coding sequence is TGTGCCAGCAGTTACGTGGCCCCGAGGTATAATTCACCCCTCCACTTT. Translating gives CASSYVAPRYNSPLHF.

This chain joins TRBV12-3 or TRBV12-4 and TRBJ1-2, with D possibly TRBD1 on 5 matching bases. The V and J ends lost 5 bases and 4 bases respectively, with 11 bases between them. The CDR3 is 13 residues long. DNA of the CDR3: TGTGCCAGCAGTCCTCAGGGATTCTATGGCTACACCTTC. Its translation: CASSPQGFYGYTF.

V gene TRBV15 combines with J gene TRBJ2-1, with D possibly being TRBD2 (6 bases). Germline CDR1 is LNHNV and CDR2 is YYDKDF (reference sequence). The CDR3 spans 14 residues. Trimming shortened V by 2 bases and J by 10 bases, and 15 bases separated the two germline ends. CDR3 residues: CATSRPMGGGEQFF. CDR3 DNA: TGTGCCACCAGCAGACCCATGGGAGGAGGGGAGCAGTTCTTC.

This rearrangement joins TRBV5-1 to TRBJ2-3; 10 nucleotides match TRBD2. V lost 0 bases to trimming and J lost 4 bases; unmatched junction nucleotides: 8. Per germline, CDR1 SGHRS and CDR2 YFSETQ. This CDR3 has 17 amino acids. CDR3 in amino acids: CASSLGTPSGSADTQYF. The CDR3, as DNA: TGCGCCAGCAGCTTGGGTACACCTAGCGGGAGTGCAGATACGCAGTATTTT.

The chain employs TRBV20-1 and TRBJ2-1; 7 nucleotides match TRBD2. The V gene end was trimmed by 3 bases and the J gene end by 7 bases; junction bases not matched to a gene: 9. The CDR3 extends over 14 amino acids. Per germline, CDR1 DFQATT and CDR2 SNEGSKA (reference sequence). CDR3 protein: CSASSGGLWNEQFF. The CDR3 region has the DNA TGCAGTGCTAGTTCGGGGGGTCTGTGGAATGAGCAGTTCTTC.

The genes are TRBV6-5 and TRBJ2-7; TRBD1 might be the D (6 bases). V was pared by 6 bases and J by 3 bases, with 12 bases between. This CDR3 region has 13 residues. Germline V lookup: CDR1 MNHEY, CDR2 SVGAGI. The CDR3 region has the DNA TGTGCCAGCAGCCGTTACAGGGTCTACGAGCAGTACTTC. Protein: CASSRYRVYEQYF.

The DNA for the CDR3 is TGTGCCAGTAGTATATTCAGGCAGGGGGCCAGCAACTATGGCTACACCTTC. The encoded protein is CASSIFRQGASNYGYTF. The chain joins TRBV19 to TRBJ1-2; 8 nucleotides line up with TRBD1. This CDR3 is 17 amino acids long. The V segment lost 2 bases and the J segment 2 bases; nucleotides outside the gene matches: 10. CDR1 and CDR2 (germline): LNHDA, SQIVND (reference sequence). Variable domain in full (rest from reference TRBV19 and TRBJ1-2): DGGITQSPKYLFRKEGQNVTLSCEQNLNHDAMYWYRQDPGQGLRLIYYSQIVNDFQKGDIAEGYSVSREKKESFPLTVTSAQKNPTAFYLCASSIFRQGASNYGYTFGSGTRLTVV.

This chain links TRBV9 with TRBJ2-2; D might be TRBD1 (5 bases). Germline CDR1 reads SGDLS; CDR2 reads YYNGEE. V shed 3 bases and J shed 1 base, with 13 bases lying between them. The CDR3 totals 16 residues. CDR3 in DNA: TGTGCCAGCAGCGCCCGAACGCAGGGGAACACCGGGGAGCTGTTTTTT. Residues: CASSARTQGNTGELFF.

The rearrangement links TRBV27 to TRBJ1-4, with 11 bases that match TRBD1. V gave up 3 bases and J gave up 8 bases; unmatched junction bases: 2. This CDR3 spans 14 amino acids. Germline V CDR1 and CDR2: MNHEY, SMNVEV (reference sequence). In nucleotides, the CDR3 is TGTGCCAGCAGTTTCGGGACAGGGGGAGAAAAACTGTTTTTT. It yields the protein CASSFGTGGEKLFF. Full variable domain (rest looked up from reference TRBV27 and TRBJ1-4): EAQVTQNPRYLITVTGKKLTVTCSQNMNHEYMSWYRQDPGLGLRQIYYSMNVEVTDKGDVPEGYKVSRKEKRNFPLILESPSPNQTSLYFCASSFGTGGEKLFFGSGTQLSVL.

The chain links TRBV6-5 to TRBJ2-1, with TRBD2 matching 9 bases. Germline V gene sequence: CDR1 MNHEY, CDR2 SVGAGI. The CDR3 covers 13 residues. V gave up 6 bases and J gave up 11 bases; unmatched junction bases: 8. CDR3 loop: CASRAGTSPQQFF. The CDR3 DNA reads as TGTGCCAGCAGGGCCGGGACTAGCCCCCAGCAGTTCTTC.

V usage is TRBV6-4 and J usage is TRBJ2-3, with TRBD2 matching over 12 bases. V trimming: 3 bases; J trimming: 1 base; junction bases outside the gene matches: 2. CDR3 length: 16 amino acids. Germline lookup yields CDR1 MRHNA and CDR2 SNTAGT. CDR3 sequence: CASSDSSGGGTDTQYF. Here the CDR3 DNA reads TGTGCCAGCAGTGATTCTAGCGGGGGGGGCACAGATACGCAGTATTTT.

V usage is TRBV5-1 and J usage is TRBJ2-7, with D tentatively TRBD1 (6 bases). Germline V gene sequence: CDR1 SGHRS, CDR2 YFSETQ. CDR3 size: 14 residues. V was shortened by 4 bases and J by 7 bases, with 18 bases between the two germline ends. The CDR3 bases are TGCGCCAGCAGCACGGGCTCGCCAGGGGAAGAGCAGTACTTC. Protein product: CASSTGSPGEEQYF.

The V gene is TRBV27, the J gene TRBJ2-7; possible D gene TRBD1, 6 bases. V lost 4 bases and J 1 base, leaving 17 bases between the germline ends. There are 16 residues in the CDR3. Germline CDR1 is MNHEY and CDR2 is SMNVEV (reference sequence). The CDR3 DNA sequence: TGTGCCAGCAGTTCACGTAGGACAGCTACTTCCTACGAGCAGTACTTC. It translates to CASSSRRTATSYEQYF.

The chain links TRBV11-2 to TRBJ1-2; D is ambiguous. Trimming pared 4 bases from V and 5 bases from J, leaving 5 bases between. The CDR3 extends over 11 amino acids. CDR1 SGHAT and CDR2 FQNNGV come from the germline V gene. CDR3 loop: CASSSTYGYTF. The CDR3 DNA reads TGTGCCAGCAGCTCCACTTATGGCTACACCTTC.

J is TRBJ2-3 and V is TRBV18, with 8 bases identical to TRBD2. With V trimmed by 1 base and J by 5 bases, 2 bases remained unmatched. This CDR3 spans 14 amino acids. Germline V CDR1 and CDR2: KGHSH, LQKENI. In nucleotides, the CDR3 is TGTGCCAGCTCACCACTAGCGGGGATAGATACGCAGTATTTT. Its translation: CASSPLAGIDTQYF.

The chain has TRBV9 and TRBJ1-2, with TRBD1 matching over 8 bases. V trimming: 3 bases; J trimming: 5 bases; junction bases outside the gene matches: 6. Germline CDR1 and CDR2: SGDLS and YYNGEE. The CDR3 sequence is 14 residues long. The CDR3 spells CASSATGDAYGYTF. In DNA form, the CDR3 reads TGTGCCAGCAGCGCGACAGGGGACGCGTATGGCTACACCTTC.

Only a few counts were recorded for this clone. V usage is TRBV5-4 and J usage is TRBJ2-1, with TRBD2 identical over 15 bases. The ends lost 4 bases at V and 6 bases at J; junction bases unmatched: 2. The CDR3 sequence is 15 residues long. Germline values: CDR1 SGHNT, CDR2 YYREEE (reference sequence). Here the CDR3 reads CASSRGLAGGNEQFF. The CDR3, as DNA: TGTGCCAGCAGCCGGGGACTAGCGGGAGGCAATGAGCAGTTCTTC. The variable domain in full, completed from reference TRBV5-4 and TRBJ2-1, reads ETGVTQSPTHLIKTRGQQVTLRCSSQSGHNTVSWYQQALGQGPQFIFQYYREEENGRGNFPPRFSGLQFPNYSSELNVNALELDDSALYLCASSRGLAGGNEQFFGPGTRLTVL.

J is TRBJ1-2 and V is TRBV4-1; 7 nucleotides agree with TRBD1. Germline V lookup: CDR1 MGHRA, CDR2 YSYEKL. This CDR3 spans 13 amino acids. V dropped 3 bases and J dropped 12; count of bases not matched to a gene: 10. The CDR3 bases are TGCGCCAGCAGCCAGGGAAACGACAGGGTTGACACCTTC. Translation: CASSQGNDRVDTF.

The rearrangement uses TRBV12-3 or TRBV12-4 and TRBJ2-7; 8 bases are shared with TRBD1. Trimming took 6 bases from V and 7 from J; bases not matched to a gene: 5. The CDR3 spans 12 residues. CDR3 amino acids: CASRTGVGEQYF. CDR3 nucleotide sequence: TGTGCCAGCAGGACAGGGGTGGGGGAGCAGTACTTC.

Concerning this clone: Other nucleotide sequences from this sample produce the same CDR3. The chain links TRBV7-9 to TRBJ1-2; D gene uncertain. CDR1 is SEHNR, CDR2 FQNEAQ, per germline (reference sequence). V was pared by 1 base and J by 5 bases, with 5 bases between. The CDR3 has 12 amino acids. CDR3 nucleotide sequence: TGTGCCAGCAGCTTAGGAGGTTATGGCTACACCTTC. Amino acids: CASSLGGYGYTF.

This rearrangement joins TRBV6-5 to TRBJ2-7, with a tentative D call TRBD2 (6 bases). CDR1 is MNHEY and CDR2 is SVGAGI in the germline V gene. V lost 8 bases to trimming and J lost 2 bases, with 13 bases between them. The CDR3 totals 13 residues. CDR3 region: CASVGLNPYEQYF. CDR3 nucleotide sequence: TGTGCCAGCGTGGGACTGAACCCCTACGAGCAGTACTTC.